This section outlines one T cell receptor beta chain sequence together with its context. This clonotype turned up a few times. Which antigen it targets is not known. No much larger clone exists at a distance of one base, and base qualities are not known. The entry originates in a study of blood T cells in healthy people across ages (dated by TCRdb to 2015 to 2017). In terms of the full investigation: In model experiments, template switching captured about one uniquely barcoded TCR beta cDNA molecule for every two T cells. Using deep sequencing normalized with unique cDNA molecular identifiers, the study measured how TCR beta repertoire diversity changes with age. The donors were divided into four age groups: young (average approximately 17 years), middle-aged (about 41), aged (about 60) and long-lived (about 79). Donors of different ages were randomly distributed across sequencing lanes to avoid experimental bias. Two additional independent replicas of 1 million unique cDNA reads from the same blood draw were analyzed for two donors (one aged 18 to 30 and one aged 80 or older).

General study outcomes and caveats: Estimates of total diversity based on one million sequenced T cells were regarded as lower bounds and as underestimates. The long-lived group showed more naive CD4+ T cells, fewer expanded clones and increased TCR diversity than the aged group, suggesting age selection. There was a strong correlation between observed TCR beta diversity and the percentage of naive T cells measured by flow cytometry. As age increased, observed TCR beta diversity per million T cells dropped in a roughly linear way, and a significant reduction was already evident by age 40. Because donor CMV infection status was unknown, age-related changes in expanded clonotypes were potentially confounded. Since profiling was done on bulk unsorted PBMCs, naive and antigen-experienced compartments could not be conclusively compared.

Donors were under 40 systemically healthy Caucasian individuals from Russia aged roughly 6 to 100 years. Approximately 9 milliliters of peripheral blood were collected from each donor into EDTA-treated Vacutainer tubes. Ficoll-Paque density-gradient centrifugation was used to isolate PBMCs, with at least 7 million per sample. Total RNA was extracted from PBMCs with Trizol reagent, with at least 5 micrograms obtained per sample. For every donor, an aliquot of PBMCs went through flow cytometry to measure the percentages of naive CD45RAhigh/CD27high T cells. Preparation of the library involved 5' RACE. Sequenced on an Illumina HiSeq 2500. A second PCR of roughly 7 to 11 cycles was run with a J-beta primer mix and a sample-barcoded 5' primer. Each TCR beta cDNA molecule received a unique molecular identifier from a template-switch 5' adaptor carrying 12 random nucleotides. At least 2.5 million CDR3-containing paired-end reads were obtained from each sample. All of the RNA was converted into first-strand cDNA using the Mint cDNA synthesis kit, with a TRBC-specific oligonucleotide serving as the primer. Following uracil-DNA glycosylase treatment, all cDNA underwent a first 18-cycle PCR with the universal primers M1SS and BC2_uni_R. In the paper's pipeline: For normalization, 1 million high-quality reads, each with a distinct molecular identifier, were randomly selected from each sample. Instead of being binned into consensus sequences, reads that shared molecular identifiers were thrown out. MiTCR, with a Q25 quality threshold and the strictest error-elimination algorithm, was used for CDR3 identification, clonotype clustering and error correction. Lower-bound total TCR beta diversity was estimated with a nonparametric unseen species model using Euler transformation. TCRdb cleaned the public reads at Q25 with fastp, built clones with MiXCR and kept in-frame beta chains. Each CDR3 protein gets just one entry, which takes the most common genes and DNA from the rows behind it. V and J calls and clone size were set by TCRdb, not the authors. This sample holds about 1.8 million distinct CDR3 sequences; less than 50% were observed only once. Roughly 2.1% of the sample lies in the top ten.

Reading from cysteine to phenylalanine, the CDR3 counts 16 amino acids. The read is trimmed to its CDR3 DNA, 48 bases read in frame from base 1. V is shortened by 2 bases, J by 4 bases, and the region joining them spans 19 bases. Via the germline V gene, CDR1 is SGHRS and CDR2 YFSETQ. The chain employs TRBV5-1 and TRBJ2-7; TRBD2 is a possible D gene, resting on 7 matching bases. The material sequenced was blood. This TCR was sampled from a woman in her thirties or forties in good health. The DNA sequence reads TGCGCCAGCAGCTTAACGGGGGGCCTGAGTAGTTACGAGCAGTACTTC. Its translation is CASSLTGGLSSYEQYF.